Listed below are T cell receptor beta chains from one sample, sequenced in a study of blood T cell repertoires in COVID-19. Data came from immunoSEQ multiplex PCR; TCRdb stores just in-frame clones and leaves some out. Among around 300,000 clones, approximately 85% were seen once, and the ten largest hold approximately 10%. Sequencing input: peripheral blood. These TCRs come from a woman between 65 and 79 years old with acute or convalescent COVID-19. CDR3s include the opening cysteine and the closing phenylalanine or tryptophan. Each record gives: V gene, J gene, CDR3 protein.

V: TRBV5-4; J: TRBJ2-1; CDR3: CASSLTSGGIDEQFF
V: TRBV11-2; J: TRBJ2-7; CDR3: CASSLIRGERTYEQYF
V: TRBV20-1; J: TRBJ2-3; CDR3: CSASPGVDTQYF
V: TRBV3-1/TRBV3-2; J: TRBJ2-1; CDR3: CASSPRQVYNEQFF
V: TRBV6-5; J: TRBJ2-1; CDR3: CASSLTLAGRYNEQFF
V: TRBV19; J: TRBJ1-6; CDR3: CASHQGQYNSPLHF
V: TRBV7-9; J: TRBJ2-1; CDR3: CASSLRGQGGYNEQFF
V: TRBV3-1/TRBV3-2; J: TRBJ1-6; CDR3: CASSPDRDSPLHF
V: TRBV9; J: TRBJ1-3; CDR3: CASSPRGDPGNTIYF
V: TRBV14; J: TRBJ1-1; CDR3: CASSEYRGRGTEAFF